These 17 T cell receptor beta chains share one sample of origin, sequenced in a study of OX40 agonist ivuxolimab in advanced cancers. This table comes from immunoSEQ multiplex PCR, and its TCRdb copy is limited to in-frame clones, with some not included. The sample consists of roughly 61,000 clones, approximately 86% of them appearing once. Source: CD4+ or CD8+ T cells sorted from blood, taken in a trial of the OX40 agonist ivuxolimab. The receptors derive from an adult with an advanced solid tumor such as melanoma, head and neck, liver or kidney cancer.

The rearrangement joins TRBV6-1 to TRBJ1-2; 8 bases match TRBD1. CDR3 length: 14 residues. V shed 6 bases and J 8 bases; nucleotides not matched to a gene: 11. In germline, CDR1 is MNHNS, CDR2 SASEGT. CDR3 sequence reads: CASSAGQGMGGYTF. The CDR3 nucleotides read TGTGCCAGCAGCGCCGGACAGGGAATGGGGGGCTACACCTTC.

CDR3 sequence (DNA): TGTGCCAGCAGTTCTTTGGGCTTCTCCTACGAGCAGTACTTC. Protein sequence: CASSSLGFSYEQYF. This chain joins TRBV6-5 and TRBJ2-7, with D hard to call. V dropped 4 bases and J dropped 0 bases, with 10 bases sitting between them. Germline CDR1 and CDR2: MNHEY and SVGAGI. The CDR3 extends over 14 amino acids.

This sequence joins TRBV29-1 and TRBJ2-7; weak D call: TRBD1 (5 bases). Trimming stripped 4 bases from V and 0 bases from J, with 10 bases between. Germline CDR1 SQVTM, CDR2 ANQGSEA. This CDR3 has 13 amino acids. As DNA, the CDR3 is TGCAGCGTTGGACAGTCTAGCTCCTACGAGCAGTACTTC. Translation: CSVGQSSSYEQYF.

CDR3 protein: CASSAAGYSNQPQHF. The CDR3 DNA follows: TGTGCCAGCAGCGCGGCAGGGTATAGCAATCAGCCCCAGCATTTT. The chain couples TRBV9 to TRBJ1-5, with a tentative D call TRBD1 (5 bases). From germline, CDR1 is SGDLS and CDR2 YYNGEE. The CDR3 runs to 15 residues. With 3 bases removed from V and 0 bases from J, the gap between germline ends came to 10 bases.

This chain joins TRBV15 and TRBJ1-5; D ambiguous. This CDR3 has 15 residues. Germline V gene sequence: CDR1 LNHNV, CDR2 YYDKDF (reference sequence). The V end was cut by 4 bases, the J end by 0 bases, with 10 bases between. The CDR3 DNA reads TGTGCCACCAGCAAAACAGCCTATAGCAATCAGCCCCAGCATTTT. Translating it yields CATSKTAYSNQPQHF.

The chain couples TRBV19 to TRBJ2-1, with no clear D. Germline V CDR1 and CDR2: LNHDA, SQIVND (reference sequence). This CDR3 spans 11 amino acids. The V gene lost 6 bases and the J gene lost 2 bases, with 2 bases spanning the gap. The CDR3 is CASRTYNEQFF. The CDR3 bases are TGTGCCAGTAGAACCTACAATGAGCAGTTCTTC.

This chain links TRBV4-2 with TRBJ2-3; a possible D gene is TRBD2 (6 bases). This CDR3 is 13 amino acids long. CDR1 is LGHNA and CDR2 is YNFKEQ in the germline V gene. Trimming removed 7 bases from V and 6 bases from J, with 14 bases in between. CDR3 nucleotide sequence: TGTGCCAGCAACACGGGGGAAGGGGATACGCAGTATTTT. It codes for CASNTGEGDTQYF.

The J gene is TRBJ2-5, the V gene TRBV28, with D possibly called TRBD1 or TRBD2 (6 bases each). The CDR3 contains 12 residues. Trimming cost V 10 bases and J 1 base, with 10 bases left between them. Germline V gene lookup returns CDR1 MDHEN and CDR2 SYDVKM. In nucleotides, the CDR3 is TGTGCCACCCGGGGGCCCCAAGAGACCCAGTACTTC. Translated, it gives CATRGPQETQYF.

J is TRBJ2-3 and V is TRBV7-2, with a weak D call TRBD1 (6 bases). CDR1 and CDR2 from the germline V gene are SGHTA and FQGNSA. The CDR3 is 13 residues long. Trimming took 5 bases from V and 4 from J, leaving 10 bases between them. Here the CDR3 DNA reads TGTGCCAGCAGCCCGGACAGTTCAGATACGCAGTATTTT. This translates into CASSPDSSDTQYF.

This clone was seen only once. This chain connects TRBV21-1 to TRBJ2-3. TRBV21-1 is designated a pseudogene. The CDR3 spans 12 residues. CDR3 sequence (DNA): TGTGCCAGCAGCAAGGTAAAAGATACGCAGTATTTT. It encodes CASSKVKDTQYF.

The chain has TRBV6-5 and TRBJ1-5, with D possibly being TRBD1 (5 bases). V lost 0 bases and J lost 9, with 15 bases in between. Per the germline V gene, CDR1 is MNHEY and CDR2 is SVGAGI. The CDR3 has 15 amino acids. Written as DNA, the CDR3 is TGTGCCAGCAGTTACTCTTCCGGGGCGGTCGGGCCCCAGCATTTT. The encoded protein is CASSYSSGAVGPQHF.

This chain links TRBV19 with TRBJ1-5; D ambiguous. Looked up from germline, CDR1 is LNHDA and CDR2 is SQIVND (reference sequence). Trimming shortened V by 1 base and J by 0 bases, and 7 bases separated the two germline ends. This CDR3 is built from 15 residues. CDR3 DNA sequence: TGTGCCAGTAGTATAGGTCAGAGTAGCAATCAGCCCCAGCATTTT. Translated, it gives CASSIGQSSNQPQHF. Combining the CDR3 with reference TRBV19 and TRBJ1-5 gives the whole variable domain DGGITQSPKYLFRKEGQNVTLSCEQNLNHDAMYWYRQDPGQGLRLIYYSQIVNDFQKGDIAEGYSVSREKKESFPLTVTSAQKNPTAFYLCASSIGQSSNQPQHFGDGTRLSIL.

The genes are TRBV5-1 and TRBJ1-1; 11 bases are shared with TRBD1. With V trimmed by 0 bases and J by 1 base, 5 bases remained unmatched. The CDR3 contains 17 residues. The germline gives CDR1 SGHRS, CDR2 YFSETQ. In DNA form, the CDR3 reads TGCGCCAGCAGCTTGGAGGGTGGGACAGGGGGGAACACTGAAGCTTTCTTT. Its translation: CASSLEGGTGGNTEAFF.

The rearrangement links TRBV6-6 to TRBJ1-1; D gene uncertain. CDR1 is MNHNY, CDR2 SVGAGI, per germline (reference sequence). Trimming removed 6 bases at V and 0 bases at J, with 8 bases between. The CDR3 covers 13 residues. CDR3 in amino acids: CASSPTLNTEAFF. In nucleotides, the CDR3 is TGTGCCAGCAGCCCGACCCTGAACACTGAAGCTTTCTTT.

This sequence joins TRBV7-8 and TRBJ1-6; D is unresolved. Germline CDR1 and CDR2: SGHVS and FQNEAQ. V gave up 2 bases and J gave up 11 bases, with 13 bases separating them. The CDR3 spans 14 residues. CDR3 coding DNA: TGTGCCAGCAGCTTAAGTGAGCATATGACACCCCTCCACTTT. Its translation: CASSLSEHMTPLHF. Using reference TRBV7-8 and TRBJ1-6 for the parts outside the CDR3, the full variable domain is GAGVSQSPRYKVAKRGQDVALRCDPISGHVSLFWYQQALGQGPEFLTYFQNEAQLDKSGLPSDRFFAERPEGSVSTLKIQRTQQEDSAVYLCASSLSEHMTPLHFGNGTRLTVT.

The V gene is TRBV7-9, the J gene TRBJ1-5; TRBD1 might be the D (5 bases). Germline loops: CDR1 SEHNR, CDR2 FQNEAQ (reference sequence). The CDR3 contains 13 residues. V dropped 5 bases and J dropped 7 bases, with 12 bases sitting between them. In DNA form, the CDR3 reads TGTGCCAGCAGCCCGCCCGGGGGGCAGCCCCAGCATTTT. This sequence encodes CASSPPGGQPQHF.

CDR3 region: CASSYNHRNTEAFF. DNA of the CDR3: TGTGCCAGCAGTTACAATCATCGGAACACTGAAGCTTTCTTT. This chain uses TRBV6-5 with TRBJ1-1, with D hard to call. The V and J ends lost 2 bases and 1 base respectively, with 8 bases between them. This CDR3 has 14 amino acids. Per the germline V gene, CDR1 is MNHEY and CDR2 is SVGAGI.